This T cell receptor (beta chain) was captured in a study of Tregs in tolerant kidney transplant recipients. Study-wide results and caveats: Few patients were studied, so findings need validation in larger groups.

Here immunoSEQ multiplex PCR was the method, and the copy in TCRdb shows in-frame clones only, minus some. The table records around 230,000 clones, 80% to 85% of them present only once. About this clone itself: Its antigen is not known.

Deletions cut 2 bases from V and 0 bases from J, with 11 bases between. The CDR3 is 16 residues long. Germline V lookup: CDR1 SGHAT, CDR2 FQNNGV. What was sequenced was CD4+ T cells from blood. This TCR came from a human donor in good health. J is TRBJ1-3 and V is TRBV11-2, with D maybe TRBD1 (5 bases). The CDR3 nucleotides are TGTGCCAGCAGCTTAAGCGGCAGGGCCTCTGGAAACACCATATATTTT. Protein sequence: CASSLSGRASGNTIYF.